The rows below give T cell receptor beta chains drawn from one sample of a study of shared clonotypes between healthy human individuals. Produced via immunoSEQ multiplex PCR; TCRdb's table is partial and in-frame only. The sample shows roughly 2 million clones, 90% to 95% of them seen only once. The sequencing input was naive CD4+ T cells sorted from blood. Receptor source: a man between 18 and 29 years old in good health. CDR3s include the opening cysteine and the closing phenylalanine or tryptophan. The D gene is left open where the match is weak. Rows give clone size only sometimes, using once, few, many, or a class for an expanded clone.

TRBJ2-7	TRBV7-9	once	.	CASSRTPSYEQYF	TGTGCCAGCAGCCGGACTCCTTCTTACGAGCAGTACTTC
TRBJ2-7	TRBV15	.	.	CATSSGGSGYEQYF	TGTGCCACCAGCAGTGGAGGGAGTGGCTACGAGCAGTACTTC
TRBJ2-1	TRBV6-5	.	.	CASSPPGYNEQFF	TGTGCCAGCAGTCCTCCGGGCTACAATGAGCAGTTCTTC
TRBJ1-5	TRBV7-9	many	.	CASSFSGGNQPQHF	TGTGCCAGCAGCTTCTCAGGGGGCAATCAGCCCCAGCATTTT
TRBJ2-1	TRBV5-1	.	.	CASSLLPGSSYNEQFF	TGCGCCAGCAGCTTGTTACCCGGGAGCTCCTACAATGAGCAGTTCTTC
TRBJ1-2	TRBV28	.	.	CASSSRPLEGGYTF	TGTGCCAGCAGTTCCCGGCCACTAGAGGGGGGCTACACCTTC
TRBJ2-1	TRBV29-1	once	.	CSVEPRLAKRKFF	TGCAGCGTTGAACCCCGGCTAGCCAAGCGGAAGTTCTTC
TRBJ2-2	TRBV28	once	.	CASSLLGGGANTGELFF	TGTGCCAGCAGTTTATTAGGGGGTGGGGCGAACACCGGGGAGCTGTTTTTT
TRBJ2-2	TRBV4-1	.	.	CASSPHYLDTGELFF	TGCGCCAGCAGCCCACATTATCTTGACACCGGGGAGCTGTTTTTT
TRBJ1-2	TRBV5-1	once	.	CASSQSTAYGYTF	TGCGCCAGCAGTCAGTCGACGGCTTATGGCTACACCTTC
TRBJ1-4	TRBV6-1	.	.	CASTLGPRPSEKLFF	TGTGCCAGCACCCTAGGCCCTCGCCCGTCTGAAAAACTGTTTTTT
TRBJ1-1	TRBV5-1	.	.	CASRDQGIDTEAFF	TGCGCCAGCAGAGATCAGGGGATTGACACTGAAGCTTTCTTT
TRBJ1-6	TRBV30	.	TRBD1	CAWSHRDRDGPLHF	TGTGCCTGGAGTCACCGGGACAGGGATGGACCCCTCCACTTT
TRBJ2-3	TRBV11-2	few	.	CASSLLLTDTQYF	TGTGCCAGCAGCTTACTTCTCACAGATACGCAGTATTTT